This is a list of T cell receptor beta chains from one sample in a study of blood T cell repertoires in COVID-19. This table comes from immunoSEQ multiplex PCR, and its TCRdb copy is limited to in-frame clones, with some not included. Of under 150,000 clones listed, approximately 80% were seen once; the top ten hold over 10%. The material sequenced was peripheral blood. Receptors originate from a man in his 60s with active or convalescent COVID-19. Each CDR3 is given without its conserved first and last residue. The D gene is left open where the match is weak.

length	V	J	D	CDR3
10	TRBV7-9	TRBJ2-7	TRBD1	ASSGTGPEQY
14	TRBV5-1	TRBJ1-5	TRBD1	ASSPGTGGGYQPQH
13	TRBV5-1	TRBJ2-7	NA	ASSLAWGGGYEQY
12	TRBV6-1	TRBJ1-2	NA	ASSVLSGDYGYT
17	TRBV11-2	TRBJ1-3	TRBD1	ASSQNLRQGLSSGNTIY
11	TRBV6-5	TRBJ2-3	NA	ASSSVSTDTQY
9	TRBV10-3	TRBJ2-4	TRBD1	AISESDRVY
12	TRBV10-3	TRBJ2-5	NA	AISGMGVGETQY
13	TRBV7-2	TRBJ1-5	NA	ASSLGSARRQPQH
14	TRBV19	TRBJ2-5	NA	ASSPGRAGKGETQY
11	TRBV10-3	TRBJ1-3	TRBD1	AIRGQVGNTIY
11	TRBV7-9	TRBJ2-3	NA	ASSFGSTDTQY
12	TRBV18	TRBJ2-3	TRBD2	ASSPRSGRDTQY
13	TRBV27	TRBJ1-6	NA	ASSLIQRNNSPLH
14	TRBV28	TRBJ2-3	TRBD2	ASSLTSGAFTDTQY
13	TRBV5-1	TRBJ2-7	TRBD1	ASSLAGTGVNEQY
9	TRBV29-1	TRBJ2-5	NA	SARGPETQY
15	TRBV3-1/TRBV3-2	TRBJ1-2	TRBD1	ASSQGQGSLANYGYT
13	TRBV7-2	TRBJ2-2	TRBD2	ASSLTSGRTGELF
13	TRBV7-6	TRBJ1-1	NA	ASSLATGLDTEAF
10	TRBV24-1	TRBJ1-1	TRBD1	ATSESTGRPF
12	TRBV14	TRBJ1-2	TRBD1	ASSQQTGAYGYT
13	TRBV2	TRBJ2-2	NA	ASSELPGYEWVLF
17	TRBV28	TRBJ2-1	TRBD2	ASSHNRWELAGGTNEQF
13	TRBV5-4	TRBJ1-4	NA	ASSKYPESGEKLF
11	TRBV4-1	TRBJ2-5	NA	ASRQPGDETQY
13	TRBV19	TRBJ2-2	NA	ASIRSAGKAGELF
13	TRBV19	TRBJ2-7	NA	ASSITSGPLGEQY
12	TRBV6-5	TRBJ1-1	NA	ASRTGTTNTEAF
12	TRBV18	TRBJ2-2	TRBD1	ASSSGQGNWELF
14	TRBV10-1	TRBJ2-3	NA	ASRAAIGISTDTQY
11	TRBV5-1	TRBJ2-1	TRBD2	ASSPSRGGRWF
13	TRBV11-2	TRBJ1-1	TRBD1	ASSSGQGVNTEAF
13	TRBV9	TRBJ1-3	TRBD1	ASSLQGFSGNTIY
12	TRBV19	TRBJ2-2	NA	ASTSGTNTGELF
14	TRBV6-2/TRBV6-3	TRBJ2-3	TRBD2	ASSPLTSGIRDTQY
11	TRBV24-1	TRBJ1-2	TRBD1	ATSDGTAYGYT
13	TRBV24-1	TRBJ2-5	NA	ATSEQTGLKETQY
12	TRBV18	TRBJ1-1	NA	ASSPLGAPTEAF
13	TRBV5-1	TRBJ2-7	NA	ASSPNTGHPYEQY